This T cell receptor beta chain was identified in a study of early T cells in non-severe SARS-CoV-2 infection. Study context: The sequenced material was bulk RNA from unsorted whole blood, and its chains were unpaired.

One entry per CDR3 protein results from TCRdb running MiXCR on the 5' RACE reads. The sample lists 46,000 or so distinct CDR3 sequences; roughly 13% were seen once. This CDR3 spans 15 amino acids. The V and J ends lost 1 base and 3 bases respectively, with 13 bases between them. Germline values: CDR1 SGHTA, CDR2 FQGNSA. This clonotype was seen repeatedly, ten times or more. This sequence was found in an adult who was a healthcare worker with PCR-confirmed SARS-CoV-2 infection or an uninfected control (not recorded which). The sample was whole blood. The chain is built from TRBV7-2 and TRBJ2-7, with D perhaps matching TRBD2 (6 bases). The CDR3 is CASSLGLARDYEQYF. CDR3 nucleotides: TGTGCCAGCAGCTTAGGCCTAGCGAGGGACTACGAGCAGTACTTC.